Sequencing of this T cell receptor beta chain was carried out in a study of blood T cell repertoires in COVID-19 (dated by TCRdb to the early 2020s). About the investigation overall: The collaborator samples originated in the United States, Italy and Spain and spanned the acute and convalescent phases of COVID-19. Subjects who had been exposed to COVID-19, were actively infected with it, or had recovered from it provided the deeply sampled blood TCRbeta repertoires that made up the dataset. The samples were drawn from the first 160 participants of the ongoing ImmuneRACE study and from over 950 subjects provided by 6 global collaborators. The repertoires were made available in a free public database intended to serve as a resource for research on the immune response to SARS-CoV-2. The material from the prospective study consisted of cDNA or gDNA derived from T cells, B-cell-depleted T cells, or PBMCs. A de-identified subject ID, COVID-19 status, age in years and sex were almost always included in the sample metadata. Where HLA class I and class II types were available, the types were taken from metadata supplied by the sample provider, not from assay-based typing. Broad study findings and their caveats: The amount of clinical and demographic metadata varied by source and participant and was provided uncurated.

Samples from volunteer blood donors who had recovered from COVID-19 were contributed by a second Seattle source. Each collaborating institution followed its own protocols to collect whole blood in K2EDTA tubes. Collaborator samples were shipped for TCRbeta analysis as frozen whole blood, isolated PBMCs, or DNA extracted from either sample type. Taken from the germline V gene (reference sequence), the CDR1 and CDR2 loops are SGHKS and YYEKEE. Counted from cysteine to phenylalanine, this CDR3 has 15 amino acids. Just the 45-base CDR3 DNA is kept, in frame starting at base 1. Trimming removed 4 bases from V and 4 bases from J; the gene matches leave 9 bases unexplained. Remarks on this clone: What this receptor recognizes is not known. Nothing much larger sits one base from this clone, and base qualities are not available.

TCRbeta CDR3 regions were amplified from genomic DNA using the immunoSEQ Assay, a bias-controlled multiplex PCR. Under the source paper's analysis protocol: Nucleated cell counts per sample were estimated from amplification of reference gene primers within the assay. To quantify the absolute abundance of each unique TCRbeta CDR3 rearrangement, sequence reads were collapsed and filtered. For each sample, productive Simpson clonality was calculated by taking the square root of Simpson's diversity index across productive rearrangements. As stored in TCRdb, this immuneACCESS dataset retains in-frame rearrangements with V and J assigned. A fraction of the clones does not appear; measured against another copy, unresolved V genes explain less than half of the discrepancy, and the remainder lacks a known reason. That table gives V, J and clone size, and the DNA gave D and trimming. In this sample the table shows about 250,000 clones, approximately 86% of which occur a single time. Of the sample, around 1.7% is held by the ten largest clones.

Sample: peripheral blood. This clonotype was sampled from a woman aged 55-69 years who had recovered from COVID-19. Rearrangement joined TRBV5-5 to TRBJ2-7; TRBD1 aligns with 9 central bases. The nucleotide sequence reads TGTGCCAGCAGCCCCTGGACAGGGGTGGATTACGAGCAGTACTTC. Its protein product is CASSPWTGVDYEQYF. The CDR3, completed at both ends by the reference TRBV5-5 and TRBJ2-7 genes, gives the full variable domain DAGVTQSPTHLIKTRGQQVTLRCSPISGHKSVSWYQQVLGQGPQFIFQYYEKEERGRGNFPDRFSARQFPNYSSELNVNALLLGDSALYLCASSPWTGVDYEQYFGPGTRLTVT.